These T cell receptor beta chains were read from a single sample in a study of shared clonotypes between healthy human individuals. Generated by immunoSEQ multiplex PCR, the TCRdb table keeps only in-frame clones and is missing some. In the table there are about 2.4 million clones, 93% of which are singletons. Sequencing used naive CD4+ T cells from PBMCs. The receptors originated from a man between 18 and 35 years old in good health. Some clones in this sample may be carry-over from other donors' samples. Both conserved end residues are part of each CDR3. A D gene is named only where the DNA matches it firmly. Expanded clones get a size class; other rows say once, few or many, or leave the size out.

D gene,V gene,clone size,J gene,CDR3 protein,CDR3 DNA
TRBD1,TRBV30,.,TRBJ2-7,CACLTGGREQYF,TGTGCCTGCCTAACAGGGGGCCGCGAGCAGTACTTC
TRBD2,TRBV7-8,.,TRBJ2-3,CASSEEGQAGLADTQYF,TGTGCCAGCAGCGAAGAGGGTCAAGCGGGATTAGCAGATACGCAGTATTTT
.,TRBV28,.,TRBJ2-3,CASSLDRSNTQYF,TGTGCCAGCAGTCTAGACAGGTCCAACACCCAGTATTTT
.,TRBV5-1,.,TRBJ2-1,CASSISDPSLYTEQFF,TGCGCCAGCAGCATCTCGGACCCCTCATTATATACTGAGCAGTTCTTC
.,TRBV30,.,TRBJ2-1,CAWSVMTDEQFF,TGTGCCTGGAGTGTAATGACAGATGAGCAGTTCTTC
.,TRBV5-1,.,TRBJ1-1,CASSLAWGVLTEAFF,TGCGCCAGCAGCTTGGCTTGGGGGGTATTGACTGAAGCTTTCTTT
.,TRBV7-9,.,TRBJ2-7,CASRTRLGEQYF,TGTGCCAGCAGGACCCGACTTGGCGAGCAGTACTTC
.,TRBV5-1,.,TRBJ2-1,CASSLDREQFF,TGCGCCAGCAGCCTAGACCGTGAGCAGTTCTTC
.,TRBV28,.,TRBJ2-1,CASSSYSGASSYNEQFF,TGTGCCAGCAGTTCTTATAGCGGAGCGAGCTCCTACAATGAGCAGTTCTTC
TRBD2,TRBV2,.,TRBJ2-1,CASSERGTSGTNEQFF,TGTGCCAGCAGTGAAAGAGGGACTAGCGGGACTAATGAGCAGTTCTTC
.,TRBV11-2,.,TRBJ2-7,CASSLRRESYEQYF,TGTGCCAGCAGCTTAAGACGGGAGTCCTACGAGCAGTACTTC
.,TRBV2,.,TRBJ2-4,CASSDLTRGDIQYF,TGTGCCAGCAGTGATCTCACCCGAGGAGACATTCAGTACTTC
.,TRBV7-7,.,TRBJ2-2,CASRAHLNTGELFF,TGTGCCAGCAGGGCCCACTTGAACACCGGGGAGCTGTTTTTT
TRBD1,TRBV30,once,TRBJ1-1,CAWSGPFSDRGVLNTEAFF,TGTGCCTGGAGTGGGCCCTTCTCGGACAGGGGGGTTCTAAACACTGAAGCTTTCTTT
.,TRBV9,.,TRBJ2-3,CASSRDRSTDTQYF,TGTGCCAGCTCCAGAGACCGTAGCACAGATACGCAGTATTTT
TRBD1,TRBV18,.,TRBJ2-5,CASSLLTGAPETQYF,TGTGCCAGCTCACTATTGACAGGGGCCCCAGAGACCCAGTACTTC
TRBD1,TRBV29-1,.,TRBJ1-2,CSVEGSGGQGLLYGYTF,TGCAGCGTTGAGGGGTCTGGGGGACAGGGCCTCCTCTATGGCTACACCTTC